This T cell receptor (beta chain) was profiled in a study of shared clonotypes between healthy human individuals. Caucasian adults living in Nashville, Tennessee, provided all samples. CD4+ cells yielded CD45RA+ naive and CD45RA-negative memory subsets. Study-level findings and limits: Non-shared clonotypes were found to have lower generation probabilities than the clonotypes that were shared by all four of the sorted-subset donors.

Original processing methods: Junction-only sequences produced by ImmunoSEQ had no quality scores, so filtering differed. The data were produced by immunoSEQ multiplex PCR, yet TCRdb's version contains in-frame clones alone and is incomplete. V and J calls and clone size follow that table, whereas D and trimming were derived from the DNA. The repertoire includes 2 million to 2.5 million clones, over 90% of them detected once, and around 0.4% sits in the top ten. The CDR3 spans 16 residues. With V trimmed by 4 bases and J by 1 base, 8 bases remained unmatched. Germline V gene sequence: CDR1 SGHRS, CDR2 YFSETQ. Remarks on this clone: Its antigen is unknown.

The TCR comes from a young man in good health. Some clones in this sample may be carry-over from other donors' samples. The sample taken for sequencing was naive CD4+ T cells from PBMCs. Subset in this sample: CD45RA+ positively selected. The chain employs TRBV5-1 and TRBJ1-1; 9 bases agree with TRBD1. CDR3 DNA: TGCGCCAGCAGCCCGGGACAGGGAAGGGGGAACACTGAAGCTTTCTTT. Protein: CASSPGQGRGNTEAFF.